This TCR beta chain was profiled in a study of OX40 agonist ivuxolimab in advanced cancers. Patients with autoimmune history or systemic immunosuppression were excluded. Method: immunoSEQ multiplex PCR; TCRdb's copy keeps in-frame clones and lacks some. The sample has tens of thousands of clones, 70% to 90% seen once. Trimming pared 9 bases from V and 2 bases from J, leaving 20 bases between. The CDR3 consists of 15 residues. From germline, CDR1 is LNHDA and CDR2 SQIVND (reference sequence). The TCR comes from an adult with an advanced solid tumor such as melanoma, head and neck, liver or kidney cancer. V usage is TRBV19 and J usage is TRBJ2-7, with D perhaps matching TRBD2 (6 bases). This specimen consisted of CD4+ or CD8+ T cells sorted from blood, obtained in a trial of the OX40 agonist ivuxolimab. CDR3 sequence (DNA): TGTGCCAGCTCCCCGGGACTCAGAGGGACCTACGAGCAGTACTTC. Protein: CASSPGLRGTYEQYF.